This T cell receptor beta chain was identified in a study of cytomegalovirus exposure and HLA in healthy donors. The study's findings and limits: With further analysis later on, most CMV-associated TCR beta chains appeared HLA-restricted. HLA-A and HLA-B allele assignments for most subjects were reportedly predicted accurately using TCR beta sequences.

Trimming removed 4 bases from V and 2 bases from J; junction bases left unmatched: 11. The CDR3 consists of 18 residues. Germline V gene data show CDR1 as SGHRS and CDR2 as YFSETQ. Concerning this clone: Its antigen is not identified.

The PCR made use of 60 Vbeta and 13 Jbeta primers. Produced via immunoSEQ multiplex PCR; TCRdb's table is partial and in-frame only. The sample holds a few hundred thousand clones, around four fifths seen once. The sequence came from a woman aged 40 to 49 in good health and CMV-seronegative. Sequenced: PBMCs. V and J are TRBV5-1 and TRBJ2-3, with TRBD2 matching over 12 bases. The CDR3 region is CASSPGLAGTSTTDTQYF. CDR3 sequence (DNA): TGCGCCAGCAGCCCCGGACTAGCGGGGACCTCCACCACAGATACGCAGTATTTT. The entire variable domain, with the rest obtained from reference TRBV5-1 and TRBJ2-3, is as follows: KAGVTQTPRYLIKTRGQQVTLSCSPISGHRSVSWYQQTPGQGLQFLFEYFSETQRNKGNFPGRFSGRQFSNSRSEMNVSTLELGDSALYLCASSPGLAGTSTTDTQYFGPGTRLTVL.